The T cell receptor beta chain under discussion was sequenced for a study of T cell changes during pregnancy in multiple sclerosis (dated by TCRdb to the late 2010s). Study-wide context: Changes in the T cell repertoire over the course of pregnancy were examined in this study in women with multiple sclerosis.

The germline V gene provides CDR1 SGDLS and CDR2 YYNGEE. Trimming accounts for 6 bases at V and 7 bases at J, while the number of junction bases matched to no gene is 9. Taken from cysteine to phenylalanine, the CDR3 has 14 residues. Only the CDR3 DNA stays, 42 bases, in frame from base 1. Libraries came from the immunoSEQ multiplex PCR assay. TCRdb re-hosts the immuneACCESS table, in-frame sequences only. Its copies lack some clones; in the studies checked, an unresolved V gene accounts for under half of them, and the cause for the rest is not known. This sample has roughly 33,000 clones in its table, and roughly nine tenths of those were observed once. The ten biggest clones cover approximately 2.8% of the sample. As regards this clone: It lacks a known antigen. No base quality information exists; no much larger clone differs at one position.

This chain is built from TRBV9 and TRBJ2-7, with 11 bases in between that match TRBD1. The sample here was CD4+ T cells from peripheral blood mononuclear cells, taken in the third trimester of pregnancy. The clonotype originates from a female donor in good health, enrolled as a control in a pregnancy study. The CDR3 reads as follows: CASTRDRGLGEQYF. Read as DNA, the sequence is TGTGCCAGCACCAGGGACAGGGGGTTAGGAGAGCAGTACTTC.